These 19 T cell receptor beta chains came from one sample sequenced in a study of blood T cells in healthy people across ages. Next came a second PCR, run for about 6 to 11 cycles, which used a sample-barcoded 5' primer along with a J-beta primer mix. TCRdb re-called the 5' RACE reads with MiXCR, one entry per CDR3 protein. This sample has over a million distinct CDR3 sequences, with almost 25% found just once. These same data were also listed under a study on T cells of mothers and their children.

The sequencing input was blood. All receptors derive from a girl aged 2 to 9 in good health.

This clonotype appeared a few times. The chain has TRBV7-2 and TRBJ2-5; the D gene is possibly TRBD2 (5 bases). Between the trimmed V and J ends, which lost 5 bases and 4 bases, there was a span of 17 bases. This CDR3 is built from 15 residues. From germline, CDR1 is SGHTA and CDR2 FQGNSA. CDR3 protein: CASSLGLGLGETQYF. The CDR3 DNA is TGTGCCAGCAGCCTCGGACTTGGGCTTGGAGAGACCCAGTACTTC.

This clonotype was seen more than once but under ten times. The chain carries TRBV4-1 and TRBJ2-7, with D possibly TRBD2 on 6 matching bases. Germline CDR1 MGHRA, CDR2 YSYEKL. This CDR3 spans 15 amino acids. The V gene lost 0 bases and the J gene lost 4 bases, with 13 bases spanning the gap. The CDR3 DNA reads as TGCGCCAGCAGCCAAGAAAACGGGAGAGGGTACGAGCAGTACTTC. This encodes CASSQENGRGYEQYF.

This rearrangement joins TRBV28 to TRBJ2-2; TRBD1 matches 7 bases. This CDR3 comprises 13 residues. Trimming removed 6 bases from V and 6 bases from J; junction bases left unmatched: 4. Germline V gene lookup returns CDR1 MDHEN and CDR2 SYDVKM. This chain's CDR3 is CASRLQGSGELFF. For the CDR3, the DNA is TGTGCCAGCAGATTACAGGGGTCCGGGGAGCTGTTTTTT.

This clonotype was detected only a few times. This chain's CDR3 is CASSFLGGTYEQYF. The CDR3 coding sequence is TGCGCCAGCAGCTTTTTGGGCGGGACCTACGAGCAGTACTTC. The V gene is TRBV5-1, the J gene TRBJ2-7; D may be TRBD2 (6 bases). Between the trimmed V and J ends, which lost 2 bases and 2 bases, there was a span of 11 bases. The CDR3 sequence is 14 residues long. Germline V gene sequence: CDR1 SGHRS, CDR2 YFSETQ.

The chain links TRBV6-2 or TRBV6-3 to TRBJ2-1, with D possibly TRBD2 on 7 matching bases. Per germline, CDR1 MNHEY and CDR2 SVGEGT. This CDR3 contains 17 residues. Deletions cut 5 bases from V and 0 bases from J, with 17 bases between. CDR3 bases: TGTGCCAGCAGTGGGGGGGGGCAGGGAAGCTCCTACAATGAGCAGTTCTTC. It translates to CASSGGGQGSSYNEQFF.

This clonotype was detected only a few times. The J gene is TRBJ2-7, the V gene TRBV6-2 or TRBV6-3; 8 bases match TRBD2. The assigned J gene may be wrong: the sequence end matches TRBJ2-1 better. CDR1 and CDR2 (germline): MNHEY, SVGEGT. The CDR3 spans 17 residues. The CDR3 spells CASSSGGRGGRYNEQFF. Here the CDR3 DNA reads TGTGCCAGCAGTTCGGGGGGTCGTGGCGGGAGGTACAATGAGCAGTTCTTC.

This chain uses TRBV4-3 with TRBJ2-4; no firm D call. Germline V lookup: CDR1 LGHNA, CDR2 YSLEER. Trimming removed 0 bases at V and 5 bases at J, with 14 bases between. This CDR3 comprises 16 residues. The CDR3 region has the DNA TGCGCCAGCAGCCAAGATAGAGCCGAATACCAAAACATTCAGTACTTC. Residues: CASSQDRAEYQNIQYF.

This clonotype was seen only a few times. The gene calls are TRBV2 and TRBJ2-5; no reliable D call. This CDR3 has 11 residues. CDR1 SNHLY and CDR2 FYNNEI come from the germline V gene. V lost 8 bases, J lost 3 bases, and 7 bases lay in between. The CDR3 nucleotides are TGTGCCAGCGCCGTGGAAGAGACCCAGTACTTC. Translated, it gives CASAVEETQYF.

This clonotype has a handful of counts. V is TRBV12-5 and J is TRBJ2-1; no reliable D call. The J call is in doubt because the DNA end fits TRBJ2-5 better. In germline, CDR1 is LGHNT, CDR2 FRNRAP. This CDR3 has 13 residues. This CDR3 reads CASGPRTQETQYF. The CDR3 bases are TGTGCTAGTGGCCCCCGGACCCAAGAGACCCAGTACTTC.

The V call is TRBV4-2, the J call TRBJ2-1; TRBD2 matches at 12 bases. The CDR3 runs 16 residues. The junction had 4 bases not matched to a gene; V was cut back by 0 bases and J by 7 bases. Per germline, CDR1 LGHNA and CDR2 YNFKEQ. CDR3 nucleotide sequence: TGTGCCAGCAGCCAAGATTGGCTAGCGGGGGGGAATGAGCAGTTCTTC. It specifies CASSQDWLAGGNEQFF.

The chain has TRBV20-1 and TRBJ1-5, with D uncertain. This CDR3 has 14 residues. CDR1 and CDR2 (germline): DFQATT, SNEGSKA (reference sequence). V lost 0 bases to trimming and J lost 0 bases, with 6 bases between them. The CDR3 is CSARDPDSNQPQHF. As DNA, the CDR3 is TGCAGTGCTAGAGATCCGGATAGCAATCAGCCCCAGCATTTT.

V gene TRBV9 combines with J gene TRBJ2-1; 13 bases map to TRBD2. The ends lost 3 bases at V and 9 bases at J; junction bases unmatched: 9. This CDR3 has 16 residues. Germline lookup yields CDR1 SGDLS and CDR2 YYNGEE. The CDR3 sequence is CASSGRTSGSRGEQFF. The CDR3 bases are TGTGCCAGCAGCGGTAGGACTAGCGGGAGTCGCGGTGAGCAGTTCTTC. The full variable domain, completed using reference TRBV9 and TRBJ2-1, is DSGVTQTPKHLITATGQRVTLRCSPRSGDLSVYWYQQSLDQGLQFLIQYYNGEERAKGNILERFSAQQFPDLHSELNLSSLELGDSALYFCASSGRTSGSRGEQFFGPGTRLTVL.

This clonotype occurred a few times. The chain joins TRBV28 to TRBJ2-1; tentative D call: TRBD1 (6 bases). Trimming shortened V by 5 bases and J by 8 bases, and 19 bases separated the two germline ends. The CDR3 consists of 15 residues. Germline loops: CDR1 MDHEN, CDR2 SYDVKM. The CDR3 protein is CASSVSPEGDHEQFF. CDR3 coding DNA: TGTGCCAGCAGTGTCAGTCCCGAGGGGGACCATGAGCAGTTCTTC.

Notes on this clonotype: This CDR3 fails to terminate in the conserved phenylalanine or tryptophan, so it likely reflects a read error. The chain is built from TRBV2 and TRBJ2-5; perhaps TRBD2 as D (6 bases). Deletions cut 5 bases from V and 1 base from J, with 11 bases between. CDR1 and CDR2 from the germline V gene are SNHLY and FYNNEI. The CDR3 has 14 residues. The CDR3 region has the DNA TGTGCCAGCAGTCAAGGGACTTCCCAAGAGACCCAGTACCTC. Protein product: CASSQGTSQETQYL.

This clonotype was detected only a few times. The chain links TRBV5-1 to TRBJ2-2, with 9 bases aligning to TRBD1. J was trimmed by 7 bases and V by 3 bases; bases with no gene match: 4. The CDR3 covers 14 residues. Per the germline V gene, CDR1 is SGHRS and CDR2 is YFSETQ. CDR3 sequence reads: CASSSGQGYGELFF. CDR3 DNA: TGCGCCAGCAGCTCGGGACAGGGTTACGGGGAGCTGTTTTTT.

V is TRBV28 and J is TRBJ1-2; no clear D. CDR3 length: 12 residues. Germline V gene data show CDR1 as MDHEN and CDR2 as SYDVKM. The ends were cut back, 6 bases at V and 5 bases at J, with 10 bases in the middle. CDR3 residues: CASRGRTYGYTF. The DNA of the CDR3 is TGTGCCAGCAGGGGCCGCACATATGGCTACACCTTC.

The rearrangement uses TRBV9 and TRBJ1-4; perhaps TRBD1 as D (5 bases). Germline CDR1 is SGDLS and CDR2 is YYNGEE. The CDR3 runs 15 residues. Between the trimmed V and J ends, which lost 0 bases and 6 bases, there was a span of 12 bases. CDR3 DNA sequence: TGTGCCAGCAGCGTAGAAGGGGAGATATATGAAAAACTGTTTTTT. It codes for CASSVEGEIYEKLFF.

As regards this clonotype: The junction and the germline gene differ at one end; a read error may be behind it. The chain links TRBV2 to TRBJ1-1; tentatively, D is TRBD1 (6 bases). Germline-derived CDR1 and CDR2 are SNHLY and FYNNEI. There are 14 residues in the CDR3. CDR3 DNA sequence: TGTGCCAGCAGTGGTACAGGGTTCCCCACTGAAGCTTCCTTT. It yields the protein CASSGTGFPTEASF.

Concerning this clonotype itself: An end of the junction differs from the germline gene, which may be a read error. This rearrangement joins TRBV29-1 to TRBJ1-1; perhaps TRBD1 as D (5 bases). In germline, CDR1 is SQVTM, CDR2 ANQGSEA. The CDR3 has 14 amino acids. The CDR3 DNA is TGCAGCGTTGGAAGCAGGGTCACAAACACTGAAGCTCTCTTT. Translation: CSVGSRVTNTEALF.